This TCR beta chain was retrieved from a study of T cells in Graves' hyperthyroidism and ophthalmopathy. Across the study: Blood was drawn when the patient was first diagnosed and still untreated.

TCR beta CDR3 region amplification was performed from RNA transcripts. The primer set for the first-round RT-PCR of the TCR CDR3 was HTBI. From the multiplex PCR reads, TCRdb called clonotypes with MiXCR, one entry per CDR3 protein. The repertoire has about 590,000 distinct CDR3 sequences, 13% to 15% of them found once; the top ten carry roughly 7%. Unmatched junction bases numbered 6, after V lost 3 bases and J lost 4 bases. The CDR3 has 14 residues. The germline V gene has CDR1 SGHAT and CDR2 FQDESV (reference sequence). This clonotype was observed many times. Uncontrolled infection, other autoimmune disease, pregnancy or lactation led to exclusion. Each diagnosis drew on symptoms, thyroxine, TRAb, thyroid ultrasound and orbital computed tomography findings. The PBMCs studied were ones that came from 10 ml fresh peripheral blood.

The sample comprised blood. The receptor was isolated from a young woman with Graves' ophthalmopathy. The gene calls are TRBV11-1 and TRBJ2-7; 7 nucleotides line up with TRBD2. DNA of the CDR3: TGTGCCAGCAGCTTCTTAACGGGGGGATACGAGCAGTACTTC. Amino acids: CASSFLTGGYEQYF.